What follows is one T cell receptor (beta chain) and its context. Its target is not known. The sample belongs to a study of cytomegalovirus exposure and HLA in healthy donors. Study-wide background: Early on, a data release was issued that held about 85 million unique TCRs from HLA-typed donors.

PCR amplification relied on 60 Vbeta primers (plus 13 Jbeta primers). The table came from immunoSEQ multiplex PCR; TCRdb's copy has only in-frame clones and leaves some out. The sample lists 130,000 to 150,000 clones, roughly four fifths occurring once. General study points: The majority of CMV-associated TCR beta chains were reported as apparently HLA-restricted in a later analysis.

This TCR was sampled from a woman aged 40 to 50 in good health and CMV-seronegative. The sequenced sample consisted of PBMCs.

This chain's CDR3 is CASRAAPSGNTIYF. In DNA, the CDR3 is TGTGCCAGCAGGGCGGCGCCTTCTGGAAACACCATATATTTT. V and J are TRBV2 and TRBJ1-3; D not certain. With 6 bases removed from V and 1 base from J, the gap between germline ends came to 10 bases. This CDR3 contains 14 residues. Germline V gives CDR1 SNHLY, CDR2 FYNNEI.